A selection of T cell receptor beta chains follows, all from one sample in a study of identifying expanded T cells in peripheral blood. Sequencing was performed with immunoSEQ multiplex PCR; in TCRdb, only in-frame clones are kept and a portion is missing. The profile covers around 120,000 clones, with approximately 86% appearing a single time and 8% to 9% taken by the ten largest. Sequencing was performed on blood. The receptors stem from a person aged 18-69 years in good health. Each CDR3 is given without its conserved first and last residue.

TRBJ1-4 | TRBV7-2 | ASSLYREDEKLF
TRBJ2-1 | TRBV28 | ASSFVVPNEQF
TRBJ1-4 | TRBV28 | ASSLARGEKLF
TRBJ2-7 | TRBV6-6 | ASSYGRQGASQY
TRBJ2-7 | TRBV25-1 | ASSAQIGPRGEQY
TRBJ2-5 | TRBV5-4 | ASSLSVQKTQY
TRBJ2-7 | TRBV7-3 | ASSLRPVPPTTYEQY
TRBJ1-2 | TRBV27 | ASSKAGTGGSYGYT
TRBJ1-2 | TRBV18 | ASNLGLYGYT
TRBJ1-4 | TRBV28 | ASMAGVNEKLF
TRBJ1-3 | TRBV10-2 | ASSETSTLRDTIY
TRBJ2-7 | TRBV27 | ASTDRGRSGEQY
TRBJ2-3 | TRBV7-3 | ASSRRAGVVTDTQY
TRBJ2-5 | TRBV30 | AWSDPAGGWAQY
TRBJ1-5 | TRBV10-3 | AIRDGQGMNQPQH
TRBJ1-2 | TRBV7-2 | ASSLAGGNYGYT
TRBJ2-3 | TRBV7-9 | ASSPSTGDTQY
TRBJ1-2 | TRBV7-8 | ASSLEVQLGT
TRBJ2-5 | TRBV5-1 | ASSRGVQKETQY
TRBJ2-1 | TRBV6-5 | ASSYSWTGAREQF
TRBJ2-5 | TRBV27 | ASSRLAGGVLLETQY
TRBJ2-1 | TRBV19 | ASSSRLAGDLVDEQF
TRBJ2-7 | TRBV15 | ATSRASSRQY
TRBJ2-3 | TRBV6-5 | ASSYGRTGGLDTQY
TRBJ1-1 | TRBV6-1 | ASRAEPLVGV
TRBJ1-3 | TRBV13 | ASSRRSDLSISGNTIY
TRBJ2-3 | TRBV4-1 | ASSQDTGIGTDTQY
TRBJ1-2 | TRBV27 | ASSYRHGRDGYT
TRBJ1-6 | TRBV5-8 | ASSLGAGSSYNSPLH
TRBJ2-5 | TRBV6-5 | ASSYSISETQY
TRBJ1-2 | TRBV6-1 | ASSSGQNKDGYT
TRBJ1-5 | TRBV21-1 | ASSRRELEGASNQPQH
TRBJ2-5 | TRBV7-9 | ASSLSDETQY
TRBJ1-4 | TRBV7-2 | ASSLVVGNEKLF
TRBJ2-1 | TRBV6-5 | ASSYSSRGPKGEQF
TRBJ2-7 | TRBV27 | ASSWNGLSYEQY
TRBJ1-3 | TRBV2 | ASSFSRDRGSGNTIY
TRBJ1-5 | TRBV6-1 | ASRGQGNQPQH
TRBJ2-5 | TRBV11-3 | ASSFSPSETQY
TRBJ1-4 | TRBV29-1 | SVEDRDRGGEKLF
TRBJ2-7 | TRBV9 | ASSGRLAETYEQY
TRBJ2-3 | TRBV5-6 | ASSLVQSGDTQY
TRBJ2-1 | TRBV11-2 | ASSPGLYDNEQF
TRBJ1-5 | TRBV19 | ASSIPVPPSFQPQH
TRBJ1-1 | TRBV7-2 | ASSFQGAEAF
TRBJ1-5 | TRBV7-2 | ASSLESNQPQH
TRBJ1-1 | TRBV7-2 | ASSKGQGAWNTEAF
TRBJ2-7 | TRBV30 | AWSAEGPYEQY
TRBJ2-5 | TRBV7-3 | ASSFRRGEQETQY
TRBJ2-1 | TRBV11-3 | ASSFGGYGNEQF
TRBJ2-3 | TRBV18 | ASSPLRTSEDTQY
TRBJ1-5 | TRBV18 | ASSPNYRQGLYQPQH
TRBJ1-5 | TRBV19 | ASSIGPPGNQPQH
TRBJ1-3 | TRBV6-6 | ASRHPGQGSTIY
TRBJ2-1 | TRBV2 | ASSESGLAGAYNEQF
TRBJ2-7 | TRBV10-3 | AISEQGTYEQY
TRBJ2-5 | TRBV7-2 | ASSLDSRGARETQY
TRBJ1-5 | TRBV27 | ASRRGRTGGWPQH
TRBJ1-4 | TRBV29-1 | SVRLQAEKLF